Listed below are T cell receptor beta chains from one sample, sequenced in a study of technical replicates of blood from a few donors. Assay: immunoSEQ multiplex PCR; the TCRdb copy retains only in-frame clones and omits some. The table shows around 76,000 clones, with under 99% occurring only once. Sequenced material: T cells isolated from PBMCs. These receptors came from a human donor in good health. CDR3s include the opening cysteine and the closing phenylalanine or tryptophan. The order of the fields is D gene, clone size, J gene, V gene, CDR3 length, CDR3 protein, CDR3 DNA. The D gene is left open where the match is weak. Size is omitted from some rows. Given values are once, few, many or a class for expanded clones.

>-|-|TRBJ2-2|TRBV29-1|16
CSVAGLDTVMAGELFF
TGCAGCGTTGCAGGGTTAGATACAGTGATGGCCGGGGAGCTGTTTTTT
>TRBD1|-|TRBJ2-1|TRBV5-4|15
CASSARDRVVNEQFF
TGTGCCAGCAGCGCCCGGGACAGGGTTGTTAATGAGCAGTTCTTC
>TRBD2|-|TRBJ2-3|TRBV30|16
CAQDNGRDFSTDTQYF
TGTGCCCAAGACAACGGGAGGGATTTTAGCACAGATACGCAGTATTTT
>TRBD2|-|TRBJ2-3|TRBV7-6|15
CASSFYSGRTDTQYF
TGTGCCAGCAGCTTTTATAGCGGGAGGACAGATACGCAGTATTTT
>TRBD1|-|TRBJ1-1|TRBV11-2|15
CASRIGTGLFTEAFF
TGTGCCAGCAGGATTGGGACAGGTTTGTTCACTGAAGCTTTCTTT
>-|-|TRBJ1-1|TRBV28|10
CASERAEAFF
TGTGCCAGCGAACGGGCTGAAGCTTTCTTT
>TRBD1|-|TRBJ1-1|TRBV9|14
CASSATGANVEAFF
TGTGCCAGCAGCGCAACAGGGGCCAACGTTGAAGCTTTCTTT
>-|once|TRBJ1-2|TRBV7-2|13
CASSYDGRIGCTF
TGTGCCAGCAGTTACGATGGGAGGATAGGATGCACCTTC
>-|-|TRBJ1-3|TRBV9|13
CASSKDSGNTIYF
TGTGCCAGCAGCAAAGACAGCGGGAACACCATATATTTT
>-|-|TRBJ2-2|TRBV6-5|14
CASSYFRGGGELFF
TGTGCCAGCAGTTACTTTAGGGGAGGCGGGGAGCTGTTTTTT
>TRBD2|-|TRBJ2-7|TRBV7-6|19
CASSPRGLAARPSSYEQYF
TGTGCCAGCAGCCCACGAGGACTAGCGGCCCGACCTAGCTCCTACGAGCAGTACTTC
>-|-|TRBJ2-1|TRBV13|15
CASTRRDSPYNEQFF
TGTGCCAGTACGCGAAGGGACTCGCCATACAATGAGCAGTTCTTC
>TRBD2|-|TRBJ2-1|TRBV19|13
CASTSGSTYEQFF
TGTGCCAGTACTAGCGGGAGTACGTATGAGCAGTTCTTC
>-|-|TRBJ2-3|TRBV12-5|15
CASGSGRAGSGTQYF
TGTGCTAGTGGTTCAGGTAGGGCGGGAAGTGGTACGCAGTATTTT
>TRBD1|-|TRBJ2-7|TRBV7-2|16
CASSLGEGAGYYEQYF
TGTGCCAGCAGCTTAGGCGAGGGGGCAGGATACTACGAGCAGTACTTC
>-|-|TRBJ2-7|TRBV28|13
CASRHGVSYEQYF
TGTGCCAGCCGCCACGGAGTCTCCTACGAGCAGTACTTC
>TRBD1|-|TRBJ2-7|TRBV5-4|16
CASRLGRDRSTYEQYF
TGTGCCAGCAGACTCGGCCGGGACAGGAGTACCTACGAGCAGTACTTC
>-|-|TRBJ2-7|TRBV28|15
CASSSYRASSYEQYF
TGTGCCAGCAGTTCGTACAGGGCAAGCTCCTACGAGCAGTACTTC
>-|once|TRBJ1-4|TRBV4-1|16
CASSQELGDSREKLFF
TGCGCCAGCAGCCAAGAACTAGGAGATAGCAGAGAAAAACTGTTTTTT
>TRBD1|once|TRBJ2-7|TRBV19|13
CASSRQGDYEQYF
TGTGCCAGTAGTCGACAGGGTGACTACGAGCAGTACTTC
>-|-|TRBJ1-2|TRBV18|13
CASSRGDNYGYTF
TGTGCCAGCTCCCGGGGGGATAACTATGGCTACACCTTC
>-|-|TRBJ1-1|TRBV28|15
CASSGRDIKLRGAFF
TGTGCCAGCAGTGGACGGGACATAAAACTACGAGGAGCTTTCTTT
>TRBD2|-|TRBJ2-5|TRBV7-2|15
CASSPLAGGGETQYF
TGTGCCAGCAGCCCCCTAGCGGGAGGTGGGGAGACCCAGTACTTC
>TRBD1|few|TRBJ1-4|TRBV6-5|14
CASSFRDRGNQLFF
TGTGCCAGCAGTTTCAGGGACAGGGGGAACCAACTGTTTTTT
>-|-|TRBJ1-5|TRBV5-3|13
CARSSPANQPQHF
TGTGCCAGAAGCTCACCAGCGAATCAGCCCCAGCATTTT
>-|-|TRBJ1-2|TRBV20-1|10
CKYKGHGYTF
TGCAAGTACAAGGGGCATGGCTACACCTTC
>-|once|TRBJ2-7|TRBV6-5|12
CASSYSQYEQYF
TGTGCCAGCAGTTACTCCCAATACGAGCAGTACTTC
>-|-|TRBJ2-1|TRBV9|17
CASSVVGLTGLNNEQFF
TGTGCCAGCAGCGTAGTTGGCCTGACAGGCCTGAACAATGAGCAGTTCTTC
>TRBD1|-|TRBJ1-4|TRBV18|14
CASSRGTGFEKLFF
TGTGCCAGCTCACGCGGGACAGGGTTTGAAAAACTGTTTTTT
>TRBD1|-|TRBJ1-1|TRBV6-1|15
CATLGTGTGNTEAFF
TGTGCCACTCTTGGGACCGGGACAGGGAACACTGAAGCTTTCTTT
>TRBD1|-|TRBJ1-1|TRBV7-3|14
CASSYGQGSTEAFF
TGTGCCAGCAGTTATGGACAGGGAAGCACTGAAGCTTTCTTT
>TRBD1|-|TRBJ2-3|TRBV7-3|16
CASSLFPRGRVDTQYF
TGTGCCAGCAGCTTATTTCCCAGGGGGCGGGTTGATACGCAGTATTTT
>-|-|TRBJ1-2|TRBV12-5|13
CASGTAGNYGYTF
TGTGCTAGTGGTACCGCAGGTAACTATGGCTACACCTTC
>-|once|TRBJ2-5|TRBV6-5|13
CASSNGVIETQYF
TGTGCCAGCAGCAACGGGGTTATAGAGACCCAGTACTTC
>-|-|TRBJ2-1|TRBV2|15
CASSGFRSSYNEQFF
TGTGCCAGCAGTGGGTTCCGGAGCTCCTACAATGAGCAGTTCTTC
>-|-|TRBJ1-3|TRBV5-1|16
CASSTLGGSSGNTIYF
TGCGCCAGCAGCACCCTTGGAGGGAGCTCTGGAAACACCATATATTTT
>TRBD1|-|TRBJ1-2|TRBV4-1|17
CASSQERTGGILYGYTF
TGCGCCAGCAGCCAAGAGAGGACAGGGGGCATCCTCTATGGCTACACCTTC
>-|-|TRBJ1-5|TRBV10-3|15
CAIKVGEGSNQPQHF
TGTGCCATCAAAGTAGGGGAAGGTAGCAATCAGCCCCAGCATTTT
>-|-|TRBJ1-1|TRBV9|14
CASSVLDWDTEAFF
TGTGCCAGCAGCGTTCTTGACTGGGACACTGAAGCTTTCTTT
>-|-|TRBJ2-7|TRBV7-6|14
CASSLAEVQYEQYF
TGTGCCAGCAGCTTAGCCGAGGTCCAATACGAGCAGTACTTC
>-|-|TRBJ2-1|TRBV7-2|12
CASTWTGNEQFF
TGTGCCAGCACCTGGACTGGCAATGAGCAGTTCTTC
>-|-|TRBJ1-5|TRBV5-1|14
CASSLETGYQPQHF
TGCGCCAGCAGCTTGGAGACAGGTTATCAGCCCCAGCATTTT
>TRBD1|-|TRBJ1-3|TRBV4-1|15
CASSQGTGVGNTIYF
TGCGCCAGCAGCCAAGGGACAGGGGTCGGAAACACCATATATTTT
>-|-|TRBJ2-7|TRBV14|14
CASSQGIVAYEQYF
TGTGCCAGCAGCCAAGGCATCGTAGCCTACGAGCAGTACTTC
>-|-|TRBJ1-2|TRBV29-1|11
CSEDGLGGYTF
TGCAGCGAGGACGGACTCGGGGGCTACACCTTC
>TRBD2|-|TRBJ2-7|TRBV6-5|14
CASRAGLAAYEQYF
TGTGCCAGCAGGGCGGGACTAGCAGCCTACGAGCAGTACTTC
>TRBD2|-|TRBJ2-5|TRBV9|15
CASSLRLAGVETQYF
TGTGCCAGCAGCCTCCGACTAGCGGGAGTGGAGACCCAGTACTTC